Detailed here is one T cell receptor beta chain. Germline-derived CDR1 and CDR2 are SGHRS and YFSETQ. Trimming pared 3 bases from V and 5 bases from J, leaving 12 bases between. The CDR3 has 14 amino acids. The record originates from a study of control samples from healthy donors and cancer patients. Sequencing was performed with immunoSEQ multiplex PCR; in TCRdb, only in-frame clones are kept and a portion is missing. The sample records around 230,000 clones, roughly 94% being singletons. The TCR comes from a man between 45 and 60 years old in good health. The sample taken for sequencing was blood. The chain uses TRBV5-1 and TRBJ1-5; maybe TRBD1 (5 bases). CDR3 in DNA: TGCGCCAGCAGCTCGGGACCCGGAGATCAGCCCCAGCATTTT. Translation: CASSSGPGDQPQHF.